This passage covers 20 T cell receptor beta chains from one sample sequenced in a study of PD-1 blockade in classical Hodgkin lymphoma. Each patient relapsed following autologous stem cell transplantation, and prior brentuximab vedotin exposure differed. Only in-frame clones appear in the TCRdb table, and some are missing; sequencing was by immunoSEQ multiplex PCR. The data show approximately 90,000 clones, about 93% seen once. This specimen consisted of peripheral blood mononuclear cells (PBMCs), obtained before the second cycle of nivolumab. Receptors originate from a human donor with classical Hodgkin lymphoma.

The chain links TRBV14 to TRBJ2-2; D remains unclear. Germline V gene lookup returns CDR1 SGHDN and CDR2 FVKESK. The CDR3 loop spans 16 amino acids. Trimming removed 1 base from V and 8 bases from J, with 17 bases in between. CDR3 region: CASSQARIESLGELFF. The CDR3 coding sequence is TGTGCCAGCAGCCAAGCCCGAATAGAAAGTTTAGGGGAGCTGTTTTTT. The complete variable domain, with remaining parts taken from reference TRBV14 and TRBJ2-2, reads EAGVTQFPSHSVIEKGQTVTLRCDPISGHDNLYWYRRVMGKEIKFLLHFVKESKQDESGMPNNRFLAERTGGTYSTLKVQPAELEDSGVYFCASSQARIESLGELFFGEGSRLTVL.

The V call is TRBV19, the J call TRBJ1-1, with 7 bases matching TRBD1. Germline V gene data show CDR1 as LNHDA and CDR2 as SQIVND (reference sequence). This CDR3 region has 13 residues. Trimming cost V 3 bases and J 12 bases; bases outside gene matches: 10. The CDR3 reads CASSILRQGDTFF. The CDR3 DNA follows: TGTGCCAGTAGTATTCTGAGACAGGGTGACACTTTCTTT. The full variable domain, completed using reference TRBV19 and TRBJ1-1, is DGGITQSPKYLFRKEGQNVTLSCEQNLNHDAMYWYRQDPGQGLRLIYYSQIVNDFQKGDIAEGYSVSREKKESFPLTVTSAQKNPTAFYLCASSILRQGDTFFGQGTRLTVV.

This clone was counted between two and nine times. V gene TRBV28 combines with J gene TRBJ1-5; 7 nucleotides match TRBD1. J was trimmed by 2 bases and V by 3 bases; bases with no gene match: 16. Germline V gene data show CDR1 as MDHEN and CDR2 as SYDVKM. The CDR3 runs to 19 residues. The CDR3 protein is CASSLWYRGARGGNQPQHF. The CDR3 DNA sequence: TGTGCCAGCAGTTTGTGGTACAGGGGAGCCCGAGGTGGCAATCAGCCCCAGCATTTT. The complete variable domain, with remaining parts taken from reference TRBV28 and TRBJ1-5, reads DVKVTQSSRYLVKRTGEKVFLECVQDMDHENMFWYRQDPGLGLRLIYFSYDVKMKEKGDIPEGYSVSREKKERFSLILESASTNQTSMYLCASSLWYRGARGGNQPQHFGDGTRLSIL.

The gene calls are TRBV10-3 and TRBJ2-7, with D uncertain. Per the germline V gene, CDR1 is ENHRY and CDR2 is SYGVKD. The CDR3 is 15 amino acids. The germline V and J ends were trimmed by 0 bases and 0 bases, with 9 bases remaining between them. The CDR3 spells CAISESTVSSYEQYF. Here the CDR3 DNA reads TGTGCCATCAGTGAGTCGACGGTTAGCTCCTACGAGCAGTACTTC.

The V call is TRBV2, the J call TRBJ2-7; TRBD2 aligns across 12 bases. Germline V gene data show CDR1 as SNHLY and CDR2 as FYNNEI. CDR3 size: 15 residues. The V gene end was trimmed by 3 bases and the J gene end by 0 bases; junction bases not matched to a gene: 0. The CDR3: CASSETSGSSYEQYF. The CDR3 nucleotides are TGTGCCAGCAGTGAGACTAGCGGGAGCTCCTACGAGCAGTACTTC. Looking up the rest from reference TRBV2 and TRBJ2-7 gives the full variable domain: EPEVTQTPSHQVTQMGQEVILRCVPISNHLYFYWYRQILGQKVEFLVSFYNNEISEKSEIFDDQFSVERPDGSNFTLKIRSTKLEDSAMYFCASSETSGSSYEQYFGPGTRLTVT.

The gene calls are TRBV2 and TRBJ1-5, with a weak D call TRBD1 (5 bases). V lost 8 bases and J 5 bases, leaving 16 bases between the germline ends. Germline values: CDR1 SNHLY, CDR2 FYNNEI. This CDR3 spans 14 amino acids. The DNA of the CDR3 is TGTGCCAGCTCGGGGGGGGTGGGCTATCAGCCCCAGCATTTT. It encodes CASSGGVGYQPQHF.

This chain joins TRBV7-6 and TRBJ2-1; either TRBD1 or TRBD2 may fit D (5 bases each). The germline V gene encodes CDR1 SGHVS and CDR2 FNYEAQ. Trimming took off 5 bases at V and 7 bases at J, with 12 bases between the two ends. The CDR3 is made up of 13 amino acids. The CDR3 nucleotides read TGTGCCAGCAGCCTCCAGGGACCAAATGAGCAGTTCTTC. It specifies CASSLQGPNEQFF.

The chain links TRBV7-8 to TRBJ1-1; 8 nucleotides align to TRBD1. The V segment lost 5 bases and the J segment 1 base; nucleotides outside the gene matches: 6. Per the germline V gene, CDR1 is SGHVS and CDR2 is FQNEAQ. The CDR3 is made up of 15 amino acids. The CDR3 protein is CASSPGGGGNTEAFF. The CDR3 DNA follows: TGTGCCAGCAGCCCAGGGGGCGGGGGGAACACTGAAGCTTTCTTT.

The gene calls are TRBV14 and TRBJ2-1; 9 nucleotides agree with TRBD2. The length of the CDR3 is 16 residues. Germline V gene lookup returns CDR1 SGHDN and CDR2 FVKESK. Germline trimming cut 4 bases from V and 7 bases from J; bases unmatched to any gene: 11. The CDR3 loop is CASSPVGAGGLNEQFF. The DNA of the CDR3 is TGTGCCAGCAGCCCTGTTGGTGCGGGAGGGCTGAATGAGCAGTTCTTC. Full variable domain (missing parts from reference TRBV14 and TRBJ2-1): EAGVTQFPSHSVIEKGQTVTLRCDPISGHDNLYWYRRVMGKEIKFLLHFVKESKQDESGMPNNRFLAERTGGTYSTLKVQPAELEDSGVYFCASSPVGAGGLNEQFFGPGTRLTVL.

This chain uses TRBV2 with TRBJ2-7; D is uncertain. Trimming removed 6 bases from V and 1 base from J, with 7 bases in between. This CDR3 comprises 12 residues. The germline CDR1 and CDR2 sequences are SNHLY and FYNNEI. The CDR3 DNA sequence: TGTGCCAGCAGGGGTGGGTCCTACGAGCAGTACTTC. This sequence encodes CASRGGSYEQYF.

J is TRBJ1-2 and V is TRBV5-4, with D uncertain. The CDR3 contains 14 residues. Germline CDR1 SGHNT, CDR2 YYREEE (reference sequence). The ends were cut back, 1 base at V and 0 bases at J, with 7 bases in the middle. CDR3 in amino acids: CASSLTRTNYGYTF. Written as DNA, the CDR3 is TGTGCCAGCAGCTTGACCCGAACTAACTATGGCTACACCTTC.

This sequence joins TRBV11-2 and TRBJ2-7; the match to TRBD2 covers 9 bases. Germline trimming cut 2 bases from V and 3 bases from J; bases unmatched to any gene: 8. The CDR3 consists of 16 residues. Germline CDR1 SGHAT, CDR2 FQNNGV. The CDR3 DNA is TGTGCCAGCAGCTTACACGATAGCGGGAGCTACTACGAGCAGTACTTC. Residues: CASSLHDSGSYYEQYF.

CDR3 DNA sequence: TGTGCCAGCAGTTGGACAGATTGGAGTGGCTACACCTTC. Protein sequence: CASSWTDWSGYTF. J is TRBJ1-2 and V is TRBV27, with D possibly TRBD1 on 6 matching bases. Between the trimmed V and J ends, which lost 4 bases and 7 bases, there was a span of 13 bases. The CDR3 length is 13 residues. Germline V lookup: CDR1 MNHEY, CDR2 SMNVEV (reference sequence).

The chain has TRBV4-1 and TRBJ1-1; D not certain. The CDR3 totals 13 residues. Germline V lookup: CDR1 MGHRA, CDR2 YSYEKL. The V gene lost 3 bases and the J gene lost 7 bases, with 12 bases spanning the gap. Written as DNA, the CDR3 is TGCGCCAGCAGCCAGATCGCGGGTTTTGAAGCTTTCTTT. This codes for CASSQIAGFEAFF.

This rearrangement joins TRBV7-9 to TRBJ2-2; D call uncertain. The germline gives CDR1 SEHNR, CDR2 FQNEAQ (reference sequence). Trimming cost V 6 bases and J 6 bases, with 8 bases left between them. The CDR3 has 12 amino acids. CDR3 residues: CASSWGAGELFF. CDR3 DNA: TGTGCCAGCAGTTGGGGTGCCGGGGAGCTGTTTTTT.

This clone was seen a single time. The chain carries TRBV7-9 and TRBJ2-1; D ambiguous. V lost 2 bases to trimming and J lost 7 bases, with 6 bases between them. The CDR3 extends over 12 amino acids. Germline CDR1 SEHNR, CDR2 FQNEAQ (reference sequence). CDR3 DNA: TGTGCCAGCAGCTTAATGGGGAATGAGCAGTTCTTC. It codes for CASSLMGNEQFF.

The chain's CDR3 is CASSLLRAGANNEQFF. The CDR3 DNA reads as TGTGCCAGCAGCCTCCTAAGAGCGGGAGCTAACAATGAGCAGTTCTTC. The chain uses TRBV28 and TRBJ2-1; 8 bases match TRBD2. The junction had 12 bases not matched to a gene; V was cut back by 6 bases and J by 5 bases. The CDR3 runs to 16 residues. The germline CDR1 and CDR2 sequences are MDHEN and SYDVKM.

The V and J genes are TRBV30 and TRBJ2-1, with unresolved D. V was trimmed by 1 base and J by 4 bases, leaving 11 bases between them. The CDR3 runs 14 residues. Germline CDR1 and CDR2: GTSNPN and SVGIG (reference sequence). CDR3 loop: CAWSEHTPYNEQFF. CDR3 DNA sequence: TGTGCCTGGAGTGAACATACCCCTTACAATGAGCAGTTCTTC.

The CDR3 DNA reads TGCGCCAGCAGCTTGGATGCGGGGGCCTACAATGAGCAGTTCTTC. Translating it yields CASSLDAGAYNEQFF. The V call is TRBV5-1, the J call TRBJ2-1, with 7 bases aligning to TRBD2. Germline V gives CDR1 SGHRS, CDR2 YFSETQ. This CDR3 comprises 15 residues. V lost 0 bases to trimming and J lost 2 bases; unmatched junction nucleotides: 2.

V is TRBV6-5 and J is TRBJ2-3; 7 nucleotides line up with TRBD1. The CDR3 has 15 amino acids. The germline gives CDR1 MNHEY, CDR2 SVGAGI. With 5 bases clipped from V and 4 bases from J, the junction kept 9 bases outside the gene matches. In DNA form, the CDR3 reads TGTGCCAGCAGTAAGACAGGGTTGGTTGCAGATACGCAGTATTTT. Its translation is CASSKTGLVADTQYF.